This is a list of T cell receptor beta chains from one sample in a study of T cell repertoires in cytomegalovirus infection. These receptors lack a known antigen. One entry per CDR3 protein results from TCRdb running MiXCR on the reads. The sample records under 150,000 distinct CDR3 sequences, around 30% being singletons. The specimen was CD8+ T cells from cultured PBMCs, collected from culture after CMV antigen stimulation. These TCRs come from a human donor in good health (CMV status not recorded). Some clones in this sample may be carry-over from other donors' samples. CDR3s include the opening cysteine and the closing phenylalanine or tryptophan. Each record gives: clone size, V gene, J gene, D gene, CDR3 DNA, CDR3 protein. The D gene is left open where the match is weak. Size is stated for part of the rows, as once, few or many counts, or as a class when the clone is expanded.

>-|TRBV2|TRBJ1-1|-
TGTGCCAGCAGTGAAGTCAGGTTCATGAACACTGAAGCTTTCTTT
CASSEVRFMNTEAFF
>medium-sized|TRBV6-2/TRBV6-3|TRBJ2-7|-
TGTGCCAGCAGACCTCCAGGGTTGACGGAGCAGTACTTC
CASRPPGLTEQYF
>-|TRBV28|TRBJ1-2|-
TGTGCCAGCAGTCTGGAGATGGACTATGGCTACACCTTC
CASSLEMDYGYTF
>-|TRBV6-2/TRBV6-3|TRBJ1-3|-
TGTGGCAGCCGTAGAAGTCCTGGAAACACCATATATTTT
CGSRRSPGNTIYF
>-|TRBV5-3|TRBJ2-3|-
TGTGCCAGCAGCCCTTCAGGGGTTTTAACAGATACGCAGTATTTT
CASSPSGVLTDTQYF
>-|TRBV29-1|TRBJ2-3|TRBD2
TGCAGCGCCCCCGTGAGCGGGGGGACGCAGTATTTT
CSAPVSGGTQYF
>-|TRBV4-1|TRBJ1-2|-
TGCGCCAGCAGCCAACCCGGCCAGGTTGAAGGCTACACCTTC
CASSQPGQVEGYTF
>-|TRBV4-1|TRBJ2-7|-
TGCGCCAGCAACCAAGATCGAGGGGTTCGGGAATACGTGCAGTACTTC
CASNQDRGVREYVQYF
>many|TRBV7-6|TRBJ2-7|TRBD1
TGTGCCAGCAGCTTGGGGACAGCGAATTCCTACGAGCAGTACTTC
CASSLGTANSYEQYF
>-|TRBV7-9|TRBJ1-1|-
TGTGCCAGCAGACCCGGGCTACCTGAAGCTTTCTTT
CASRPGLPEAFF
>-|TRBV27|TRBJ2-1|-
TGTGCCAGCAGTTTATCGATAGGGACAATAGTCGATGAGCAGTTCTTC
CASSLSIGTIVDEQFF
>-|TRBV6-4|TRBJ2-1|TRBD2
TGTGCCAGCAGTAGGACTAGCGGGGTGGATGAGCAGTTCTTC
CASSRTSGVDEQFF
>many|TRBV27|TRBJ2-5|TRBD2
TGTGCCAGCAGCCCCTTAGCGGGGAGCCAAGAGACCCAGTACTTC
CASSPLAGSQETQYF
>many|TRBV7-8|TRBJ1-5|-
TGTGCCAGCAGCTTAGATTCCGCAGGGCACCATCAGCCCCAGCATTTT
CASSLDSAGHHQPQHF
>many|TRBV7-9|TRBJ2-5|-
TGTGCCAGCAGGAGACCGGGCCTAGGAGAGACCCAGTACTTC
CASRRPGLGETQYF
>-|TRBV6-5|TRBJ2-2|-
TGTGCCAGCAGTTACTCTTCTATCGGGAACACCGGGGAGCTGTTTTTT
CASSYSSIGNTGELFF
>-|TRBV6-5|TRBJ1-1|-
TGTGCCAGCAGTTACTACAGGGAGAACACTGAAGCTTTCTTT
CASSYYRENTEAFF
>few|TRBV6-5|TRBJ2-7|TRBD1
TGTGCCAGCAGTTACTCGAGGACAGGGGGAGGCGAGCAGTACTTC
CASSYSRTGGGEQYF
>-|TRBV4-1|TRBJ2-5|-
TGCGCCAGCAGCCAAGTTCCTACAGACTCGGAGACCCAGTACTTC
CASSQVPTDSETQYF
>-|TRBV6-5|TRBJ2-6|-
TGTGCCAGCAGTTACTCGTCCTCGGGGGGGGCCAACGTCCTGACTTTC
CASSYSSSGGANVLTF
>-|TRBV12-5|TRBJ1-1|-
TGTGCTAGTGGTTTGGTACCGGTGGGGGACGGATACTCGAACACTGAAGCTTTCTTT
CASGLVPVGDGYSNTEAFF
>-|TRBV29-1|TRBJ1-1|-
TGCAGCGGGGGACGGGACGCGGTGAACACTGAAGCTTTCTTT
CSGGRDAVNTEAFF
>few|TRBV5-1|TRBJ2-3|TRBD2
TGCGCCAGCAGGGGACTAGCGGGGACAAACACAGATACGCAGTATTTT
CASRGLAGTNTDTQYF
>-|TRBV10-3|TRBJ2-2|-
TGTGCCATCGGAGGTTGGACCAACACCGGGGAGCTGTTTTTT
CAIGGWTNTGELFF
>few|TRBV6-2/TRBV6-3|TRBJ1-2|TRBD1
TGTGCCAGCAGTTACTCCTTGACAGGGCCCTATGGCTACACCTTC
CASSYSLTGPYGYTF